The next 24 T cell receptor beta chains were all read from a single sample in a study of siplizumab effects on memory and regulatory T cells (dated by TCRdb to about 2019). Libraries were built with the immunoSEQ multiplex PCR assay. This is the immuneACCESS table as TCRdb keeps it, with only in-frame sequences that have V and J called. A part of the clones is gone; compared with another copy, unresolved V genes explain less than half, and the rest is unexplained. Recorded for this sample are 80,000 to 130,000 clones; around 92% of them occurred a single time. Roughly 0.78% of the sample lies in the top ten. The sequenced sample consisted of Tregs sorted from blood. The receptors here all came from a human donor in good health.

The chain's CDR3 is CASRLEIYTIRTEAFF. The CDR3 coding sequence is TGTGCCAGCAGACTGGAGATCTACACAATTCGCACTGAAGCTTTCTTT. The genes are TRBV21-1 and TRBJ1-1. TRBV21-1 is an annotated pseudogene. The CDR3 runs 16 residues.

The rearrangement links TRBV19 to TRBJ1-1; TRBD1 agrees at 9 bases. The germline CDR1 and CDR2 sequences are LNHDA and SQIVND (reference sequence). The V gene end was trimmed by 8 bases and the J gene end by 3 bases; junction bases not matched to a gene: 16. The CDR3 has 17 residues. The chain's CDR3 is CASGGSAQGAWDTEAFF. CDR3 coding DNA: TGTGCCAGTGGAGGAAGCGCACAGGGGGCCTGGGACACTGAAGCTTTCTTT.

The genes are TRBV5-1 and TRBJ2-5; the match to TRBD1 covers 7 bases. From germline, CDR1 is SGHRS and CDR2 YFSETQ. There are 13 residues in the CDR3. V was pared by 4 bases and J by 5 bases, with 5 bases of the junction left unmatched. This CDR3 is CASSKGQRETQYF. CDR3 DNA: TGCGCCAGCAGCAAGGGACAGCGGGAGACCCAGTACTTC.

V usage is TRBV5-1 and J usage is TRBJ2-3; 8 bases match TRBD2. The CDR3 covers 15 residues. The V gene end was trimmed by 0 bases and the J gene end by 0 bases; junction bases not matched to a gene: 0. Germline assignment: CDR1 SGHRS and CDR2 YFSETQ. The CDR3 spells CASSLVAGSTDTQYF. For the CDR3, the DNA is TGCGCCAGCAGCTTGGTAGCGGGAAGCACAGATACGCAGTATTTT. Full variable domain (rest looked up from reference TRBV5-1 and TRBJ2-3): KAGVTQTPRYLIKTRGQQVTLSCSPISGHRSVSWYQQTPGQGLQFLFEYFSETQRNKGNFPGRFSGRQFSNSRSEMNVSTLELGDSALYLCASSLVAGSTDTQYFGPGTRLTVL.

The chain combines TRBV6-5 with TRBJ1-1, with TRBD1 as a possible D gene (5 bases). Germline loops: CDR1 MNHEY, CDR2 SVGAGI. Trimming removed 2 bases from V and 5 bases from J, with 15 bases in between. The CDR3 covers 15 residues. CDR3 nucleotide sequence: TGTGCCAGCAGTTACCCGGGACTCCCAAGGACTGAAGCTTTCTTT. This sequence encodes CASSYPGLPRTEAFF.

This clone was picked up a small number of times. This chain uses TRBV4-1 with TRBJ2-1, with 10 bases matching TRBD2. CDR3 size: 16 residues. Losses at the gene ends were 2 bases for V and 10 bases for J; bases not matched to a gene: 11. CDR1 and CDR2 (germline): MGHRA, YSYEKL. CDR3 sequence: CASSQRSGRAVWEQFF. CDR3 DNA sequence: TGCGCCAGCAGCCAAAGAAGCGGGAGGGCCGTATGGGAGCAGTTCTTC.

This sequence joins TRBV27 and TRBJ2-7; no firm D call. The germline V and J ends were trimmed by 7 bases and 4 bases, with 17 bases remaining between them. There are 14 residues in the CDR3. Germline CDR1 and CDR2: MNHEY and SMNVEV (reference sequence). CDR3 residues: CASKVIPLSYEQYF. In nucleotides, the CDR3 is TGTGCCAGCAAGGTTATCCCCCTCTCTTACGAGCAGTACTTC.

The chain carries TRBV27 and TRBJ2-1, with 11 bases aligning to TRBD1. The CDR3 is 14 residues long. CDR1 is MNHEY, CDR2 SMNVEV, per germline (reference sequence). After removal of 4 bases from V and 9 bases from J, the junction contained 5 bases not matched to a gene. CDR3 sequence (DNA): TGTGCCAGCAGTTCATGGACAGGGGGCCTTGAGCAGTTCTTC. Its translation: CASSSWTGGLEQFF.

Only one count was recorded for this clone. The V call is TRBV5-4, the J call TRBJ2-7; D is undetermined. CDR3 size: 13 residues. The V gene lost 0 bases and the J gene lost 5 bases, with 9 bases spanning the gap. From germline, CDR1 is SGHNT and CDR2 YYREEE (reference sequence). The CDR3 DNA reads TGTGCCAGCAGCTTGGGGGTTAGGGACGAGCAGTACTTC. Its protein product is CASSLGVRDEQYF. The full variable domain, in which reference TRBV5-4 and TRBJ2-7 provide the parts outside the CDR3, is ETGVTQSPTHLIKTRGQQVTLRCSSQSGHNTVSWYQQALGQGPQFIFQYYREEENGRGNFPPRFSGLQFPNYSSELNVNALELDDSALYLCASSLGVRDEQYFGPGTRLTVT.

The V and J genes are TRBV5-4 and TRBJ2-7; no firm D call. Germline V gene sequence: CDR1 SGHNT, CDR2 YYREEE (reference sequence). CDR3 length: 13 amino acids. V gave up 1 base and J gave up 4 bases, with 9 bases separating them. The CDR3 here is CASSLTLGYEQYF. In DNA form, the CDR3 reads TGTGCCAGCAGCTTGACCCTAGGGTACGAGCAGTACTTC.

The chain has TRBV9 and TRBJ1-2; TRBD1 is a possible D gene (6 bases). V was clipped by 4 bases and J by 4 bases, with 11 bases between them. This CDR3 contains 13 residues. Germline values: CDR1 SGDLS, CDR2 YYNGEE. CDR3 residues: CASSPQGGYGYTF. The CDR3 DNA reads TGTGCCAGCAGCCCCCAAGGGGGCTATGGCTACACCTTC.

The chain combines TRBV7-2 with TRBJ1-5; D call uncertain. This CDR3 contains 14 residues. Looked up from germline, CDR1 is SGHTA and CDR2 is FQGNSA. V lost 2 bases to trimming and J lost 0 bases, with 5 bases between them. The CDR3 protein is CASSLSISNQPQHF. The CDR3 DNA reads TGTGCCAGCAGCTTAAGTATTAGCAATCAGCCCCAGCATTTT. The complete variable domain, with remaining parts taken from reference TRBV7-2 and TRBJ1-5, reads GAGVSQSPSNKVTEKGKDVELRCDPISGHTALYWYRQSLGQGLEFLIYFQGNSAPDKSGLPSDRFSAERTGGSVSTLTIQRTQQEDSAVYLCASSLSISNQPQHFGDGTRLSIL.

The chain couples TRBV30 to TRBJ2-1; TRBD2 matches at 9 bases. The V gene end was trimmed by 3 bases and the J gene end by 4 bases; junction bases not matched to a gene: 10. The CDR3 sequence is 16 residues long. The germline CDR1 and CDR2 sequences are GTSNPN and SVGIG (reference sequence). The DNA of the CDR3 is TGTGCCTGGAGGTCAGCACGGACTAGCGCGTACAATGAGCAGTTCTTC. Its translation is CAWRSARTSAYNEQFF.

This sequence joins TRBV5-1 and TRBJ2-1; D gene ambiguous. V dropped 0 bases and J dropped 5 bases, with 6 bases sitting between them. CDR1 SGHRS and CDR2 YFSETQ come from the germline V gene. This CDR3 contains 13 residues. The CDR3 DNA sequence: TGCGCCAGCAGCTTGGACAGAAACAATGAGCAGTTCTTC. Encoded protein: CASSLDRNNEQFF.

In its sample, this clone was seen once. The genes are TRBV5-1 and TRBJ2-5; 11 bases agree with TRBD2. The CDR3 covers 15 residues. V shed 4 bases, J shed 13 bases, and the junction held 15 bases outside the gene matches. Germline loops: CDR1 SGHRS, CDR2 YFSETQ. CDR3 sequence: CASSNQGTSGGGRYF. The CDR3 bases are TGCGCCAGCAGCAACCAGGGGACTAGCGGAGGGGGACGGTACTTC. Based on the CDR3 plus reference TRBV5-1 and TRBJ2-5, the full variable domain is KAGVTQTPRYLIKTRGQQVTLSCSPISGHRSVSWYQQTPGQGLQFLFEYFSETQRNKGNFPGRFSGRQFSNSRSEMNVSTLELGDSALYLCASSNQGTSGGGRYFGPGTRLLVL.

The chain recombines TRBV5-1 with TRBJ2-7, with 7 nucleotides matching TRBD2. From germline, CDR1 is SGHRS and CDR2 YFSETQ. The CDR3 is made up of 15 amino acids. The ends lost 0 bases at V and 2 bases at J; junction bases unmatched: 5. The CDR3 reads CASSLGGTTAYEQYF. CDR3 DNA sequence: TGCGCCAGCAGCTTGGGGGGGACTACCGCCTACGAGCAGTACTTC.

The chain recombines TRBV7-9 with TRBJ2-5; no firm D call. The V end lost 1 base, the J end lost 5 bases, and 5 bases lay between the germline ends. CDR1 SEHNR and CDR2 FQNEAQ come from the germline V gene (reference sequence). This CDR3 region has 12 residues. The CDR3 region has the DNA TGTGCCAGCAGCTTAGATTGGGAGACCCAGTACTTC. Translating gives CASSLDWETQYF.

The CDR3 here is CASSLMSENYGYTF. Written as DNA, the CDR3 is TGTGCCAGCAGCTTAATGAGTGAGAACTATGGCTACACCTTC. This rearrangement joins TRBV13 to TRBJ1-2; no clear D gene. There are 14 residues in the CDR3. V shed 2 bases and J shed 2 bases, with 9 bases lying between them. Germline V lookup: CDR1 PRHDT, CDR2 FYEKMQ (reference sequence).

Only one count was recorded for this clone. The V gene is TRBV27, the J gene TRBJ2-1; TRBD2 is a possible D gene (6 bases). Germline loops: CDR1 MNHEY, CDR2 SMNVEV (reference sequence). Trimming cost V 7 bases and J 8 bases, with 18 bases left between them. The CDR3 extends over 14 amino acids. CDR3 sequence reads: CASKYLGGLDEQFF. CDR3 bases: TGTGCCAGCAAATACCTCGGAGGGTTGGATGAGCAGTTCTTC.

CDR3: CASSPLRRGGNTIYF. The CDR3 DNA sequence: TGTGCCAGCAGCCCCTTAAGAAGGGGCGGAAACACCATATATTTT. The J gene is TRBJ1-3, the V gene TRBV6-1; perhaps TRBD1 as D (5 bases). The germline gives CDR1 MNHNS, CDR2 SASEGT. The CDR3 sequence is 15 residues long. Trimming took off 6 bases at V and 4 bases at J, with 16 bases between the two ends.

The gene calls are TRBV9 and TRBJ2-1; D may correspond to TRBD1 or TRBD2 (5 bases each). The CDR3 sequence is 14 residues long. The V end was cut by 3 bases, the J end by 6 bases, with 13 bases between. CDR1 and CDR2 (germline): SGDLS, YYNGEE. CDR3 in DNA: TGTGCCAGCAGCGCCCTGGGGGTTCGCAATGAGCAGTTCTTC. As protein: CASSALGVRNEQFF.

The chain uses TRBV27 and TRBJ1-2, with TRBD1 identical over 7 bases. Germline CDR1 MNHEY, CDR2 SMNVEV (reference sequence). The CDR3 contains 13 residues. V was pared by 2 bases and J by 5 bases, with 2 bases of the junction left unmatched. Written as DNA, the CDR3 is TGTGCCAGCAGTTTAGACAGGGAATATGGCTACACCTTC. Residues: CASSLDREYGYTF.

This clone was seen a handful of times. The chain links TRBV7-9 to TRBJ1-2, with D unresolved. In germline, CDR1 is SEHNR, CDR2 FQNEAQ (reference sequence). V was clipped by 5 bases and J by 8 bases, with 18 bases between them. This CDR3 has 14 amino acids. CDR3 sequence reads: CASSLEQAAVGYTF. For the CDR3, the DNA is TGTGCCAGCAGCCTAGAACAAGCTGCGGTGGGCTACACCTTC.

The V gene is TRBV5-1, the J gene TRBJ2-2; 7 bases match TRBD1. CDR1 is SGHRS, CDR2 YFSETQ, per germline. The CDR3 length is 14 residues. The ends lost 5 bases at V and 3 bases at J; junction bases unmatched: 4. Here the CDR3 reads CASRFTGDTGELFF. The DNA for the CDR3 is TGCGCCAGCAGGTTTACAGGGGACACCGGGGAGCTGTTTTTT.